This T cell receptor beta chain appears in the sequencing data of a study of T cell responses to AZD1222 COVID-19 vaccine. Study context: Timing groups of about 4 and about 12 weeks for second doses were pooled.

Profiled with immunoSEQ multiplex PCR; TCRdb holds only in-frame clones, not every one. This sample has 150,000 to 200,000 clones, with 94% found just once. To note about this clone: Its antigen is still unknown.

V was shortened by 2 bases and J by 10 bases, with 16 bases between the two germline ends. Germline CDR1 SGHDN, CDR2 FVKESK. The CDR3 contains 14 residues. Broader study findings: The CD4 TCRs associated with vaccination extended across spike and predominated at 160-218 and 743-854. Nearly half of spike-specific TCRs reportedly target unmutated variant regions. The donor cohort was predominantly white British with a female majority, and clonal diversity may have been underestimated.

The sequence derives from an adult in good health. Sequenced material: peripheral blood, taken on day 0 of AZD1222 vaccination. V usage is TRBV14 and J usage is TRBJ2-3; D tentatively reads TRBD1 or TRBD2 (5 bases each). The CDR3 here is CASSQWGIGDPQYF. In DNA form, the CDR3 reads TGTGCCAGCAGCCAATGGGGGATAGGGGATCCGCAGTATTTT.